This T cell receptor (beta chain) appears in the sequencing data of a study of OX40 agonist ivuxolimab in advanced cancers. Study overall: Partial responses occurred in three patients (one hepatocellular carcinoma, two cutaneous melanoma).

Germline V lookup: CDR1 SEHNR, CDR2 FQNEAQ (reference sequence). CDR3 length: 14 amino acids. J was trimmed by 1 base and V by 9 bases; bases with no gene match: 8. Produced via immunoSEQ multiplex PCR; TCRdb's table is partial and in-frame only. Of about 46,000 clones in the sample, 70% to 90% were seen once. This TCR derives from an adult with an advanced solid tumor such as melanoma, head and neck, liver or kidney cancer. The rearrangement uses TRBV7-9 and TRBJ2-7; TRBD2 matches at 8 bases. The source material was CD4+ or CD8+ T cells sorted from blood, sampled in a trial of the OX40 agonist ivuxolimab. The CDR3 sequence is CASENSGESYEQYF. In nucleotides, the CDR3 is TGTGCCAGTGAAAATAGCGGGGAGTCCTACGAGCAGTACTTC.